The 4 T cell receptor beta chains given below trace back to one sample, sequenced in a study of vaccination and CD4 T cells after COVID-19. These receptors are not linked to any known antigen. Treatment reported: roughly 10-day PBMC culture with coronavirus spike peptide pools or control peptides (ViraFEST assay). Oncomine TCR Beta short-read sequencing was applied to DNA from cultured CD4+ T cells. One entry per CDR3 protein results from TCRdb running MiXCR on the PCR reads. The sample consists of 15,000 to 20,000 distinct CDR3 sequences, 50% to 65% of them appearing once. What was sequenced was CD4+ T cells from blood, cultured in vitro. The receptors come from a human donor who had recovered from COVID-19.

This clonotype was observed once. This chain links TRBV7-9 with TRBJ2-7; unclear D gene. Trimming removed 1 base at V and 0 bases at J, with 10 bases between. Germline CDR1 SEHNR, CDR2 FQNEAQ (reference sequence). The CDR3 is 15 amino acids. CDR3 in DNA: TGTGCCAGCAGCTTAGATCCTCTGCCCTCCTACGAGCAGTACTTC. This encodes CASSLDPLPSYEQYF.

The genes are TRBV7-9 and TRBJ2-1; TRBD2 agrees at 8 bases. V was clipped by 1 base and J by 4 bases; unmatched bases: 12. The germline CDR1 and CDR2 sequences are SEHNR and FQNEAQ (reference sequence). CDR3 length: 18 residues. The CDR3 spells CASSLVRLTSVGYNEQFF. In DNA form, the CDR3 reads TGTGCCAGCAGCTTAGTACGTCTGACTAGCGTGGGGTACAATGAGCAGTTCTTC.

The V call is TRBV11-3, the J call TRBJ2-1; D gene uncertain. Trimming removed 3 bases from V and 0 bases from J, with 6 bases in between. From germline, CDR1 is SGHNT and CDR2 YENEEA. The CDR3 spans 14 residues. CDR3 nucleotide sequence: TGTGCCAGCAGCTTGGGGAACTCCTACAATGAGCAGTTCTTC. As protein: CASSLGNSYNEQFF. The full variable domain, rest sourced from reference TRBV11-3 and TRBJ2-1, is EAGVVQSPRYKIIEKKQPVAFWCNPISGHNTLYWYLQNLGQGPELLIRYENEEAVDDSQLPKDRFSAERLKGVDSTLKIQPAELGDSAVYLCASSLGNSYNEQFFGPGTRLTVL.

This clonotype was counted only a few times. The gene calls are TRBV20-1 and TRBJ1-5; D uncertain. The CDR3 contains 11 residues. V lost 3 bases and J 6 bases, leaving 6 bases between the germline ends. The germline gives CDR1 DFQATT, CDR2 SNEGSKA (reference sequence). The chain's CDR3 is CSASSGQPQHF. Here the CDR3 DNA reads TGCAGTGCTAGCTCAGGTCAGCCCCAGCATTTT.